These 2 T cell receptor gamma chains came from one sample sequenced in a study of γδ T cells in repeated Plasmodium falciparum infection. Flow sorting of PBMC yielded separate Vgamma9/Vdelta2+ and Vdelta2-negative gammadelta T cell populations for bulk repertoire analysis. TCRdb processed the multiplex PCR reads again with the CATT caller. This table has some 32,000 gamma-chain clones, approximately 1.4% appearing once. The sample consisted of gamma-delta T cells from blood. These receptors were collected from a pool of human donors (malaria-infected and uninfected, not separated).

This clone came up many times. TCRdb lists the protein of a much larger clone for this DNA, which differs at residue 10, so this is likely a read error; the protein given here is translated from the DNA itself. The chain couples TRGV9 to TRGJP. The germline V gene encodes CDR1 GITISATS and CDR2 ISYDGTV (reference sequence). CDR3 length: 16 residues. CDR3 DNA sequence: TGTGCCTTGTGGGGCAGTAAAGAGTTGGACAAAAAAATCAAGGTATTT. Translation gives CALWGSKELDKKIKVF.

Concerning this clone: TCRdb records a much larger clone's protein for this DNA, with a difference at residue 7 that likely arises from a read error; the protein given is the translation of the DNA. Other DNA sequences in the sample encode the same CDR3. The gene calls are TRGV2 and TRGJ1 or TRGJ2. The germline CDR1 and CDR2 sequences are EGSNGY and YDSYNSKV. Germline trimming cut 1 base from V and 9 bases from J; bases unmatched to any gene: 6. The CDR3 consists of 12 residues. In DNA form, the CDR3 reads TGTGCCACCTGGGACGGCACGGGTAAGAAACTCTTT. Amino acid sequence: CATWDGTGKKLF.